This T cell receptor beta chain originates from a study of blood T cell repertoires in COVID-19. Study background: The study drew acute and convalescent COVID-19 samples from the United States, Italy and Spain.

Seattle's enrolled individuals joined amid active infection and were then monitored longitudinally. This clone was seen a few times. In the source study's methods: Estimation of nucleated cell counts was performed using reference gene primer amplification. TCRdb's table, derived via immunoSEQ multiplex PCR, lists solely in-frame clones and lacks some. V and J calls and clone size are copied from that table; D and trimming were computed from the DNA. The repertoire holds tens of thousands of clones, with around 82% as singletons. The sequencing input was peripheral blood. This clonotype was sampled from a woman over 75 with COVID-19, enrolled during active disease.

The CDR3 sequence: CASSAERVNSYEQYF. CDR3 sequence (DNA): TGTGCCAGCAGCGCAGAGCGGGTCAACTCCTACGAGCAGTACTTC. The chain joins TRBV9 to TRBJ2-7; D might be TRBD2 (6 bases). Trimming pared 3 bases from V and 0 bases from J, leaving 13 bases between. The germline V gene encodes CDR1 SGDLS and CDR2 YYNGEE. The CDR3 has 15 residues. Based on the CDR3 plus reference TRBV9 and TRBJ2-7, the full variable domain is DSGVTQTPKHLITATGQRVTLRCSPRSGDLSVYWYQQSLDQGLQFLIQYYNGEERAKGNILERFSAQQFPDLHSELNLSSLELGDSALYFCASSAERVNSYEQYFGPGTRLTVT.